The entry below gives a single T cell receptor beta chain sequence along with its context. In the original processing: How many nucleated cells were present was estimated from reference gene primer amplification. Method: immunoSEQ multiplex PCR; TCRdb's copy keeps in-frame clones and lacks some. V and J calls and clone size are as listed in that table; D and trimming were resolved from the DNA. The table lists about 120,000 clones, 60% to 85% of them singletons. There are 11 residues in the CDR3. V was clipped by 6 bases and J by 2 bases, with 6 bases between them. Per germline, CDR1 DFQATT and CDR2 SNEGSKA (reference sequence). This sample was taken from a study of blood T cell repertoires in COVID-19. Study context: COVID-19 samples from acute and convalescent phases originated in the United States, Italy and Spain. PBMCs, B-cell-depleted T cells, or T cells were the source of the cDNA or gDNA that made up the material.

The sequencing sample was made of peripheral blood. J is TRBJ2-3 and V is TRBV20-1; no clear D gene. The clonotype was recovered from a human donor with acute or convalescent COVID-19. The donor label of this sample is uncertain. CDR3 loop: CSASYTDTQYF. The CDR3 nucleotides read TGCAGTGCAAGCTACACAGATACGCAGTATTTT.